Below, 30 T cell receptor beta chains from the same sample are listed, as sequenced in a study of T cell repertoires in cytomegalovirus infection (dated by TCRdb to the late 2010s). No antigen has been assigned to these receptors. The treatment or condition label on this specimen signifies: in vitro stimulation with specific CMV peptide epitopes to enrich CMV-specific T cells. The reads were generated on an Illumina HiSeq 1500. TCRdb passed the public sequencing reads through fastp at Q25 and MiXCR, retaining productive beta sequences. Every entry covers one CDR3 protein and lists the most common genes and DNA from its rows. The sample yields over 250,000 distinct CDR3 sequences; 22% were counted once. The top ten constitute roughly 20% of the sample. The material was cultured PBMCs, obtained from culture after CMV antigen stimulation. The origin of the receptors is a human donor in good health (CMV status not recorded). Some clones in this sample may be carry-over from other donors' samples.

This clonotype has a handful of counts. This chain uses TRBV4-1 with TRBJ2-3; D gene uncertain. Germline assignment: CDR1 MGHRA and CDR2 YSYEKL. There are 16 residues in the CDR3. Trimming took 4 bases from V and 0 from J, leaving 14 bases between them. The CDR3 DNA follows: TGCGCCAGCAGCCCTCCGCTGTCTTTTAGCACAGATACGCAGTATTTT. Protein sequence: CASSPPLSFSTDTQYF.

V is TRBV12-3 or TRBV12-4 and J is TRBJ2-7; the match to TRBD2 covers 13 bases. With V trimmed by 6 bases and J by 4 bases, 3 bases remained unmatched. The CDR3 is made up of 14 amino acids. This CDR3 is CASRRTSGGYEQYF. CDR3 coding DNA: TGTGCCAGCAGACGGACTAGCGGGGGTTACGAGCAGTACTTC.

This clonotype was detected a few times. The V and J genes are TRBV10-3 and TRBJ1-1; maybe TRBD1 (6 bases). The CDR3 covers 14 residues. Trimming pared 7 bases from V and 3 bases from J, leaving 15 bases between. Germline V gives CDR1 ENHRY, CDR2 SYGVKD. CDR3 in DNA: TGTGCCATCACCGGGGGCCGATCCGACACTGAAGCTTTCTTT. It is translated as CAITGGRSDTEAFF.

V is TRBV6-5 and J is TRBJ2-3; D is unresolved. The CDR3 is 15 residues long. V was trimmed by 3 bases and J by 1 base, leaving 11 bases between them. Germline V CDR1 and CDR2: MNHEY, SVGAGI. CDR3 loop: CASSYRVQGTDTQYF. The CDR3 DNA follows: TGTGCCAGCAGTTATCGCGTTCAGGGCACAGATACGCAGTATTTT.

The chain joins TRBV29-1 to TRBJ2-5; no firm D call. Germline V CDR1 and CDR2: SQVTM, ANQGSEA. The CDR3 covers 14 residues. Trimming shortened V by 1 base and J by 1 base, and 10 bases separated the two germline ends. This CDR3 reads CSVEGRQVQETQYF. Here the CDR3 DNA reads TGCAGCGTTGAAGGACGTCAAGTCCAAGAGACCCAGTACTTC.

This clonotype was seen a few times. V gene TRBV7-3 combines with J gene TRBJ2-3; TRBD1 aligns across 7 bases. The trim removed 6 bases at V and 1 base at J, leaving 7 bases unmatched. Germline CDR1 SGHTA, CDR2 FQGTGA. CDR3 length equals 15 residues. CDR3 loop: CASSPGTAGTDTQYF. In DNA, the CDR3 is TGTGCCAGCAGTCCCGGGACAGCAGGCACAGATACGCAGTATTTT.

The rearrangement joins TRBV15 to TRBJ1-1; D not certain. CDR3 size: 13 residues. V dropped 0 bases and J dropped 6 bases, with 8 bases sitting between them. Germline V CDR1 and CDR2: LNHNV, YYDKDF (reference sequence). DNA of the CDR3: TGTGCCACCAGCAGAGATCCGGGAGCTGAAGCTTTCTTT. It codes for CATSRDPGAEAFF.

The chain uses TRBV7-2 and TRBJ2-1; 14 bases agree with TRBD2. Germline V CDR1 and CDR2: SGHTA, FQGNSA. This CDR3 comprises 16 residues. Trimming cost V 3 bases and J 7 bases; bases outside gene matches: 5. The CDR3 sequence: CASSFRTSGRRNEQFF. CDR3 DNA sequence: TGTGCCAGCAGCTTCCGGACTAGCGGGAGGAGAAATGAGCAGTTCTTC. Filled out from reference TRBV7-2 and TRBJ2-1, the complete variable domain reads GAGVSQSPSNKVTEKGKDVELRCDPISGHTALYWYRQSLGQGLEFLIYFQGNSAPDKSGLPSDRFSAERTGGSVSTLTIQRTQQEDSAVYLCASSFRTSGRRNEQFFGPGTRLTVL.

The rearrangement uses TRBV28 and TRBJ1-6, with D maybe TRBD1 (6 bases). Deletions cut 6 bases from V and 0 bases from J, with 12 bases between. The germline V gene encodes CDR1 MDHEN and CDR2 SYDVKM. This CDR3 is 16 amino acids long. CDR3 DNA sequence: TGTGCCAGCAGCCAGGCGGACAGCTCCTATAATTCACCCCTCCACTTT. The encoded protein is CASSQADSSYNSPLHF.

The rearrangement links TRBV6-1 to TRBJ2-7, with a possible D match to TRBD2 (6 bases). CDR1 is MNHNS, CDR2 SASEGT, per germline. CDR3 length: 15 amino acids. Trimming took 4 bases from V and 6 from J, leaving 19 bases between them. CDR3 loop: CASSVRGIGAVEQYV. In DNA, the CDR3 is TGTGCCAGCAGTGTCCGCGGGATTGGGGCGGTCGAGCAGTACGTC.

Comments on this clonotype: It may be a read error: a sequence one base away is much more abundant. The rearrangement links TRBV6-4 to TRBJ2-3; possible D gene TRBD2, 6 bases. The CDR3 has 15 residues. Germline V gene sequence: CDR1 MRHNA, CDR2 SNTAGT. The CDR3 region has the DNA TGTGTCAGCAGTGACGGGAGTAGAAGCACAGATACGCAGTATTTT. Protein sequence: CVSSDGSRSTDTQYF.

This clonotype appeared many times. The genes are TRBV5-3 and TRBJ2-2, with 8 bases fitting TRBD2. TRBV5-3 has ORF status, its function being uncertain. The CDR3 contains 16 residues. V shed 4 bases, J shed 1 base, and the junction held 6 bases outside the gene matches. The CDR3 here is CARSGIAGLNTGELFF. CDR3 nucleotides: TGTGCCAGAAGCGGGATAGCGGGGCTGAACACCGGGGAGCTGTTTTTT.

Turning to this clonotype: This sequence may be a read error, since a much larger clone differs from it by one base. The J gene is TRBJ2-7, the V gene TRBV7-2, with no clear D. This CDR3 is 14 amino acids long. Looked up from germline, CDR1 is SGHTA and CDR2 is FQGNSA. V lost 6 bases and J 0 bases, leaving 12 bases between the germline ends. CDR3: CASSTLACSYEQYF. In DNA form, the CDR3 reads TGTGCCAGCAGTACCCTCGCGTGCTCCTACGAGCAGTACTTC.

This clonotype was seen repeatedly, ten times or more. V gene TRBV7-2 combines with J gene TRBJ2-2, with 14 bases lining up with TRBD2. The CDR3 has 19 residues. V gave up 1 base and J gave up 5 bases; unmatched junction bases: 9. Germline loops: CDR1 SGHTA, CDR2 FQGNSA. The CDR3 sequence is CASSLGLGLAGVRTGELFF. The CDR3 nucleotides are TGTGCCAGCAGCTTAGGTCTGGGACTAGCGGGAGTACGAACCGGGGAGCTGTTTTTT.

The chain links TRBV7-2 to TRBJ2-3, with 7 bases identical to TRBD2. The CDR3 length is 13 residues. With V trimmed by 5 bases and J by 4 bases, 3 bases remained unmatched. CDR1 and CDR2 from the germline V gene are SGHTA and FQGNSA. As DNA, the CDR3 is TGTGCCAGCAGCAGCACTAGCGCAGATACGCAGTATTTT. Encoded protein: CASSSTSADTQYF.

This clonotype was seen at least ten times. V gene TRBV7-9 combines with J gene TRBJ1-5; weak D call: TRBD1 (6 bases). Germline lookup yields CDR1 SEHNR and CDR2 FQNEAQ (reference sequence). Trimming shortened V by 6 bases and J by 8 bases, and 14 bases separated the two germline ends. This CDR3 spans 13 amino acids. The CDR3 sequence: CASSRQAPEPQHF. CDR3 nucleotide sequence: TGTGCCAGCAGTCGACAGGCCCCGGAGCCCCAGCATTTT.

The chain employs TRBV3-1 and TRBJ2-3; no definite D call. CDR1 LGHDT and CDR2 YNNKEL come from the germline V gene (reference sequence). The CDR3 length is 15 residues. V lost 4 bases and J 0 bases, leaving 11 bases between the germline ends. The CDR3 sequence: CASSPWTASTDTQYF. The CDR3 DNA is TGTGCCAGCAGCCCATGGACGGCTAGCACAGATACGCAGTATTTT.

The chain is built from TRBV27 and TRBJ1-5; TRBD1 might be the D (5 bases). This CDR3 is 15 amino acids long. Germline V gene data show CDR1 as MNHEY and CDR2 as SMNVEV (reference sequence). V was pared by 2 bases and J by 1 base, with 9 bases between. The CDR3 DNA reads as TGTGCCAGCAGTTTAACCCGGGACAGCAATCAGCCCCAGCATTTT. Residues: CASSLTRDSNQPQHF.

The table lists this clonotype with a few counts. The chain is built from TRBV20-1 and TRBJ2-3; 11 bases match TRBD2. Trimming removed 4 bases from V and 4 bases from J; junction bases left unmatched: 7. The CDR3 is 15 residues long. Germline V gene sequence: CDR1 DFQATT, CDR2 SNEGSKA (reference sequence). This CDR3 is CSATSLAGVSDTQYF. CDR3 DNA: TGCAGTGCTACTTCACTAGCGGGAGTATCAGATACGCAGTATTTT.

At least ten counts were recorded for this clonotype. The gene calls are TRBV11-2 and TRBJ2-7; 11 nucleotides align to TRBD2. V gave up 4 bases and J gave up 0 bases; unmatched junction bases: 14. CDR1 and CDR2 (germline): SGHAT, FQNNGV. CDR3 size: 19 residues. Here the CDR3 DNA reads TGTGCCAGCAGCTCCCGGCTAGCGGGAGGTCCCAGTAACTCCTACGAGCAGTACGTC. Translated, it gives CASSSRLAGGPSNSYEQYV.

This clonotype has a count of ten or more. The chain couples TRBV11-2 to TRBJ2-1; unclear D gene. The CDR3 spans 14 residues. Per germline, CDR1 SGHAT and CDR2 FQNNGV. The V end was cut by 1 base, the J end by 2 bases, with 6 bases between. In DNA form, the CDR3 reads TGTGCCAGCAGCTTAGTCACAACCTACAATGAGCAGTTCTTC. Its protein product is CASSLVTTYNEQFF.

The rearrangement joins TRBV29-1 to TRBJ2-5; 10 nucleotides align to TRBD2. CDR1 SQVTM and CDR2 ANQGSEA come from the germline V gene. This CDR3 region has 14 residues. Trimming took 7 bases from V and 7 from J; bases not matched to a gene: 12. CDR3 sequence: CSAEGGGLAATQYF. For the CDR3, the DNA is TGCAGCGCCGAGGGTGGCGGACTAGCGGCGACCCAGTACTTC. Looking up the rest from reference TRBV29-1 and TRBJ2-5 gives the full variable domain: SAVISQKPSRDICQRGTSLTIQCQVDSQVTMMFWYRQQPGQSLTLIATANQGSEATYESGFVIDKFPISRPNLTFSTLTVSNMSPEDSSIYLCSAEGGGLAATQYFGPGTRLLVL.

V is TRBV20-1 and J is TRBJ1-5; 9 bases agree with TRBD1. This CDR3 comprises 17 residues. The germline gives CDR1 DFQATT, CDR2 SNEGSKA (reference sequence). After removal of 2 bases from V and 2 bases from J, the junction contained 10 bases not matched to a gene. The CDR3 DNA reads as TGCAGTGCTAGAAGCGAGACAGGGGGGTCTGGCAATCAGCCCCAGCATTTT. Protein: CSARSETGGSGNQPQHF.

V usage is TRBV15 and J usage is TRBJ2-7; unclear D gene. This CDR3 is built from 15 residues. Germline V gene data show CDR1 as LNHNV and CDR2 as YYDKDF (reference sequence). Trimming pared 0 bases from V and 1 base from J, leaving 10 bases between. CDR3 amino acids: CATSRDPSTSYEQYF. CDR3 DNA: TGTGCCACCAGCAGAGATCCTTCTACTTCCTACGAGCAGTACTTC.

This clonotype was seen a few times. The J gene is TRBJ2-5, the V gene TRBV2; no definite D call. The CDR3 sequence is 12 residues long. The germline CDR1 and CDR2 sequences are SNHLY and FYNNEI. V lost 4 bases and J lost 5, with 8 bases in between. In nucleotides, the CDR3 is TGTGCCAGCAGTGGGCAGTCCGAGACCCAGTACTTC. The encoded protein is CASSGQSETQYF.

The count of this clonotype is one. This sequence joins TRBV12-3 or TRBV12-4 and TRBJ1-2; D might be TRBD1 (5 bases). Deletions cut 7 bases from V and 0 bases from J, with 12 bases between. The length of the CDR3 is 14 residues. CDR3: CASIPVGANYGYTF. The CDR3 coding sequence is TGTGCCAGCATTCCGGTGGGGGCTAACTATGGCTACACCTTC.

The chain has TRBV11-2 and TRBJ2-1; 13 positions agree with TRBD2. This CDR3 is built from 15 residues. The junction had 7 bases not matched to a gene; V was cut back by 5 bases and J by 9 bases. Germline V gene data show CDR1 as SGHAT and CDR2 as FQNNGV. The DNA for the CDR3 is TGTGCCAGCAGCCTAGGACTAGCGGGAGTGGGTGAGCAGTTCTTC. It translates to CASSLGLAGVGEQFF.

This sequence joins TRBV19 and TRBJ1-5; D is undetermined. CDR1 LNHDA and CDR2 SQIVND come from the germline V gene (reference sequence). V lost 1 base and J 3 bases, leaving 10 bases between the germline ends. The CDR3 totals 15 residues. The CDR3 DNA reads TGTGCCAGTAGTATAGGTAGGAGTTTCAATCAGCCCCAGCATTTT. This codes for CASSIGRSFNQPQHF. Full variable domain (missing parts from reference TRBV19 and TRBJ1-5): DGGITQSPKYLFRKEGQNVTLSCEQNLNHDAMYWYRQDPGQGLRLIYYSQIVNDFQKGDIAEGYSVSREKKESFPLTVTSAQKNPTAFYLCASSIGRSFNQPQHFGDGTRLSIL.

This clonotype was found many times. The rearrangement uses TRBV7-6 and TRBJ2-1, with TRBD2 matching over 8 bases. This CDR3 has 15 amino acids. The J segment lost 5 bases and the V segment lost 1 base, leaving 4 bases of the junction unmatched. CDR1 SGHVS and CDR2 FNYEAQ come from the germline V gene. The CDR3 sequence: CASSLGTSGDNEQFF. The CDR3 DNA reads TGTGCCAGCAGCTTAGGAACTAGCGGTGACAATGAGCAGTTCTTC.

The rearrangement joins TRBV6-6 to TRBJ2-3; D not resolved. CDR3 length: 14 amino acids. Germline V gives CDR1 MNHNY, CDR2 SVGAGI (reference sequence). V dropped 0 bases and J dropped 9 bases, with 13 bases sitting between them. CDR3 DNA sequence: TGTGCCAGCAGTTACTCGAATCAGGATGCGACGCAGTATTTT. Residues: CASSYSNQDATQYF.